Below are 29 T cell receptor beta chains sequenced from a single sample in a study of human T cells and chemical hapten exposure. From the RACE reads, TCRdb called clonotypes with MiXCR, one entry per CDR3 protein. The sample includes around 100,000 distinct CDR3 sequences, 11% of them seen just once. Time point reported: patch test 2, 6 weeks after DPC sensitization. The sample's treatment: therapeutic diphenylcyclopropenone sensitization with weekly scalp DPC. The source material was whole blood, sampled in connection with sensitization to the hapten diphenylcyclopropenone (DPC). These receptors all stem from a middle-aged woman with alopecia areata. Some clones in this sample may be carry-over from other donors' samples.

This clonotype was seen a handful of times. The chain combines TRBV5-1 with TRBJ2-2, with 8 bases fitting TRBD1. Germline V gene lookup returns CDR1 SGHRS and CDR2 YFSETQ. The CDR3 has 16 amino acids. Trimming took 4 bases from V and 0 from J; bases not matched to a gene: 5. CDR3 DNA: TGCGCCAGCAGCAAATACAGGGGGACGAACACCGGGGAGCTGTTTTTT. Residues: CASSKYRGTNTGELFF.

As regards this clonotype: This may stem from a read error, because a much larger clone lies one nucleotide away. This chain connects TRBV6-2 or TRBV6-3 to TRBJ2-3; 8 bases fit TRBD1. This CDR3 comprises 16 residues. From germline, CDR1 is MNHEY and CDR2 SVGEGT. The DNA for the CDR3 is TGTGTCAGCAGTTACGGACAGGGCCAGAGCACAGATACGCAGTATTTT. The encoded protein is CVSSYGQGQSTDTQYF.

As regards this clonotype: It may be a read error: a sequence one base away is much more abundant. V and J are TRBV9 and TRBJ2-1; D is unclear. CDR3 length: 18 residues. From germline, CDR1 is SGDLS and CDR2 YYNGEE. DNA for the CDR3: TGTGCCAGCAGCGTAGCTAGTGCGTGGGGTAGCTCCTACAATGAGCAGTCCTTC. This sequence encodes CASSVASAWGSSYNEQSF.

The CDR3 region is CASSLGFLETQYF. The CDR3 nucleotides are TGTGCCAGCAGCTTGGGGTTCTTGGAGACCCAGTACTTC. The rearrangement links TRBV5-4 to TRBJ2-5; D ambiguous. The CDR3 has 13 residues. The germline gives CDR1 SGHNT, CDR2 YYREEE (reference sequence). The germline V and J ends were trimmed by 0 bases and 5 bases, with 8 bases remaining between them. The full variable domain, in which reference TRBV5-4 and TRBJ2-5 provide the parts outside the CDR3, is ETGVTQSPTHLIKTRGQQVTLRCSSQSGHNTVSWYQQALGQGPQFIFQYYREEENGRGNFPPRFSGLQFPNYSSELNVNALELDDSALYLCASSLGFLETQYFGPGTRLLVL.

This clonotype was recorded at least ten times. The junction and the germline gene differ at one end; a read error may be behind it. The chain is built from TRBV5-4 and TRBJ1-1; weak D call: TRBD1 (5 bases). Germline V gene lookup returns CDR1 SGHNT and CDR2 YYREEE (reference sequence). The CDR3 spans 13 residues. Here the CDR3 reads CASSSGRDAPSGF. The CDR3 DNA reads TGTGCCAGCAGCTCGGGCCGGGACGCCCCGTCCGGCTTT.

This clonotype has ten or more counts. The chain has TRBV4-3 and TRBJ1-6; D is possibly TRBD1 (5 bases). The germline V gene encodes CDR1 LGHNA and CDR2 YSLEER. The CDR3 spans 15 residues. Trimming pared 0 bases from V and 7 bases from J, leaving 10 bases between. CDR3 nucleotides: TGCGCCAGCAGCCAAGACCAGGGTCGGAATTCACCCCTCCACTTT. The encoded protein is CASSQDQGRNSPLHF.

J is TRBJ1-1 and V is TRBV10-3, with D unresolved. Trimming pared 4 bases from V and 1 base from J, leaving 7 bases between. This CDR3 comprises 13 residues. Germline assignment: CDR1 ENHRY and CDR2 SYGVKD. In DNA, the CDR3 is TGTGCCATCAGTGGTTCCGAGAACACTGAAGCTTTCTTT. Residues: CAISGSENTEAFF.

This clonotype was observed at least ten times. The rearrangement uses TRBV20-1 and TRBJ2-7; 9 positions agree with TRBD2. The CDR3 runs 15 residues. The V and J ends lost 1 base and 0 bases, in that order; junction bases with no gene match: 4. CDR1 DFQATT and CDR2 SNEGSKA come from the germline V gene (reference sequence). The CDR3 loop reads CSARGLADFSYEQYF. CDR3 DNA sequence: TGCAGTGCTAGAGGACTAGCGGATTTCTCCTACGAGCAGTACTTC.

The V gene is TRBV7-9, the J gene TRBJ1-4, with a possible D match to TRBD1 (5 bases). Trimming took off 5 bases at V and 7 bases at J, with 14 bases between the two ends. CDR1 is SEHNR, CDR2 FQNEAQ, per germline (reference sequence). There are 14 residues in the CDR3. The CDR3 spells CASSPQDAGEKLFF. CDR3 coding DNA: TGTGCCAGCAGCCCACAGGATGCGGGTGAAAAACTGTTTTTT.

This clonotype was observed a few times. The chain is built from TRBV10-3 and TRBJ1-4, with D possibly TRBD1 on 5 matching bases. Trimming stripped 2 bases from V and 5 bases from J, with 12 bases between. From germline, CDR1 is ENHRY and CDR2 SYGVKD. This CDR3 contains 15 residues. CDR3 amino acids: CAISETGTQNEKLFF. CDR3 DNA sequence: TGTGCCATCAGTGAGACGGGGACCCAAAATGAAAAACTGTTTTTT.

The CDR3 nucleotides are TGCAGTGCTAGGGTGGCGAGAAGCACAGATACGCAGTATTTT. Encoded protein: CSARVARSTDTQYF. The chain recombines TRBV20-1 with TRBJ2-3; D is undetermined. The CDR3 is 14 amino acids. Germline V gene lookup returns CDR1 DFQATT and CDR2 SNEGSKA (reference sequence). The V end lost 3 bases, the J end lost 0 bases, and 10 bases lay between the germline ends.

This clonotype has a handful of counts. The chain recombines TRBV5-1 with TRBJ2-2; 9 bases line up with TRBD2. V dropped 0 bases and J dropped 4; count of bases not matched to a gene: 4. Germline lookup yields CDR1 SGHRS and CDR2 YFSETQ. CDR3 length equals 16 residues. In DNA, the CDR3 is TGCGCCAGCAGCTTGGTGGTAGCGGGAGCCACCGGGGAGCTGTTTTTT. Translated: CASSLVVAGATGELFF.

This clonotype was recorded a few times. V is TRBV30 and J is TRBJ2-3; tentatively, D is TRBD2 (5 bases). CDR3 length: 11 amino acids. Germline assignment: CDR1 GTSNPN and CDR2 SVGIG (reference sequence). Trimming shortened V by 3 bases and J by 4 bases, and 5 bases separated the two germline ends. This CDR3 is CAWRAADTQYF. For the CDR3, the DNA is TGTGCCTGGAGAGCGGCAGATACGCAGTATTTT.

This clonotype was detected only a few times. The chain couples TRBV29-1 to TRBJ1-1; no clear D gene. Trimming removed 7 bases at V and 4 bases at J, with 16 bases between. CDR1 is SQVTM and CDR2 is ANQGSEA in the germline V gene. The CDR3 is made up of 13 amino acids. The CDR3: CSAGGTGATEAFF. CDR3 coding DNA: TGCAGCGCCGGAGGCACCGGTGCCACTGAAGCTTTCTTT.

This chain uses TRBV6-2 or TRBV6-3 with TRBJ1-2, with D unclear. The germline V gene encodes CDR1 MNHEY and CDR2 SVGEGT. The CDR3 consists of 14 residues. With 3 bases removed from V and 4 bases from J, the gap between germline ends came to 12 bases. The chain's CDR3 is CASSYGRTGYGYTF. The CDR3 DNA sequence: TGTGCCAGCAGTTATGGTCGGACGGGCTATGGCTACACCTTC.

This clonotype was detected ten times or more. The CDR3 DNA is TGTGCCAGCAGTTTGGCCAAAACTGGCTACACCTTC. Encoded protein: CASSLAKTGYTF. The chain employs TRBV28 and TRBJ1-2; D is unresolved. V was trimmed by 3 bases and J by 7 bases, leaving 9 bases between them. The CDR3 loop spans 12 amino acids. Looked up from germline, CDR1 is MDHEN and CDR2 is SYDVKM.

The chain joins TRBV5-6 to TRBJ2-4, with D tentatively TRBD2 (6 bases). With 0 bases removed from V and 2 bases from J, the gap between germline ends came to 9 bases. The CDR3 consists of 15 residues. CDR1 and CDR2 (germline): SGHDT, YYEEEE. The CDR3 sequence is CASSLVGGTKNIQYF. CDR3 coding DNA: TGTGCCAGCAGCTTGGTTGGCGGGACCAAAAACATTCAGTACTTC. Combining the CDR3 with reference TRBV5-6 and TRBJ2-4 gives the whole variable domain DAGVTQSPTHLIKTRGQQVTLRCSPKSGHDTVSWYQQALGQGPQFIFQYYEEEERQRGNFPDRFSGHQFPNYSSELNVNALLLGDSALYLCASSLVGGTKNIQYFGAGTRLSVL.

This clonotype showed up just a few times. This chain connects TRBV20-1 to TRBJ2-3, with unresolved D. The CDR3 is made up of 13 amino acids. Trimming removed 2 bases at V and 3 bases at J, with 9 bases between. Germline CDR1 is DFQATT and CDR2 is SNEGSKA (reference sequence). As DNA, the CDR3 is TGCAGTGCTAGATCCGGGTCAACAGATACGCAGTATTTT. This encodes CSARSGSTDTQYF.

This clonotype was picked up a small number of times. The rearrangement joins TRBV7-9 to TRBJ1-3; no definite D call. V was trimmed by 4 bases and J by 0 bases, leaving 4 bases between them. The V gene's germline CDR1 is SEHNR and CDR2 FQNEAQ (reference sequence). This CDR3 is 13 amino acids long. DNA of the CDR3: TGTGCCAGCAGCTCACTCTCTGGAAACACCATATATTTT. This translates into CASSSLSGNTIYF.

A few counts support this clonotype. The chain has TRBV29-1 and TRBJ2-3; D might be TRBD2 (5 bases). The CDR3 contains 13 residues. CDR1 and CDR2 from the germline V gene are SQVTM and ANQGSEA. V lost 8 bases to trimming and J lost 5 bases, with 17 bases between them. In nucleotides, the CDR3 is TGCAGCTCCTTTGGTGAGGGCGGAGATACGCAGTATTTT. This translates into CSSFGEGGDTQYF.

With respect to this clonotype: With a much larger clone just one base away, this may be a read error. The CDR3 loop is CAIRVGTANTGELFF. The DNA for the CDR3 is TGTGCCATCCGCGTAGGGACAGCGAACACCGGGGAGCTGTTTTTT. The chain combines TRBV10-3 with TRBJ2-2, with 7 bases lining up with TRBD1. Germline V lookup: CDR1 ENHRY, CDR2 SYGVKD. Unmatched junction bases numbered 6, after V lost 8 bases and J lost 0 bases. This CDR3 has 15 amino acids.

The chain carries TRBV5-1 and TRBJ2-3; D is tentatively TRBD1 or TRBD2 (5 bases each). The germline V gene has CDR1 SGHRS and CDR2 YFSETQ. Trimming removed 3 bases at V and 2 bases at J, with 16 bases between. CDR3 length: 16 residues. The CDR3 DNA sequence: TGCGCCAGCAGCTGGGGCCTAGCATTCGACACAGATACGCAGTATTTT. This translates into CASSWGLAFDTDTQYF.

This clonotype was detected ten times or more. This chain joins TRBV2 and TRBJ1-6; 7 bases map to TRBD1. This CDR3 has 15 amino acids. Germline CDR1 reads SNHLY; CDR2 reads FYNNEI. The trim removed 6 bases at V and 3 bases at J, leaving 5 bases unmatched. The CDR3 coding sequence is TGTGCCAGCAGCGGGACAGCTCTCTATAATTCACCCCTCCACTTT. This translates into CASSGTALYNSPLHF.

This clonotype showed up many times. V usage is TRBV7-2 and J usage is TRBJ2-5, with D unresolved. V was shortened by 5 bases and J by 6 bases, with 7 bases between the two germline ends. Germline V gene data show CDR1 as SGHTA and CDR2 as FQGNSA. The CDR3 length is 11 residues. CDR3 loop: CASSTRQTQYF. The CDR3 nucleotides are TGTGCCAGCAGCACCAGACAGACCCAGTACTTC.

This clonotype was counted many times. The chain employs TRBV20-1 and TRBJ2-7; 10 bases are a match to TRBD2. Germline lookup yields CDR1 DFQATT and CDR2 SNEGSKA (reference sequence). The trim removed 1 base at V and 2 bases at J, leaving 2 bases unmatched. The CDR3 covers 14 residues. The CDR3 here is CSARGAGGAYEQYF. DNA for the CDR3: TGCAGTGCTAGAGGAGCGGGAGGGGCCTACGAGCAGTACTTC.

This chain uses TRBV29-1 with TRBJ2-1, with 13 bases matching TRBD2. V gave up 4 bases and J gave up 9 bases; unmatched junction bases: 3. The CDR3 has 13 amino acids. Germline loops: CDR1 SQVTM, CDR2 ANQGSEA. The CDR3 bases are TGCAGCGTTGGGACTAGCGGGAGAGGTGAGCAGTTCTTC. It yields the protein CSVGTSGRGEQFF.

The chain employs TRBV4-3 and TRBJ2-3; D remains ambiguous. CDR3 size: 14 residues. CDR1 and CDR2 (germline): LGHNA, YSLEER. V was shortened by 2 bases and J by 3 bases, with 9 bases between the two germline ends. CDR3 nucleotide sequence: TGCGCCAGCAGCCAATCGGTCAGAACAGATACGCAGTATTTT. Residues: CASSQSVRTDTQYF.

This clonotype was picked up a small number of times. This chain joins TRBV9 and TRBJ1-1, with a tentative D call TRBD1 (5 bases). V was shortened by 4 bases and J by 6 bases, with 16 bases between the two germline ends. CDR1 is SGDLS and CDR2 is YYNGEE in the germline V gene. The CDR3 consists of 14 residues. The CDR3 sequence is CASSPRGRGAEAFF. CDR3 DNA sequence: TGTGCCAGCAGCCCGAGGGGCCGGGGGGCTGAAGCTTTCTTT.

This clonotype showed up just a few times. The rearrangement uses TRBV12-3 or TRBV12-4 and TRBJ2-7; D possibly corresponds to TRBD2 (7 bases). Trimming took 1 base from V and 3 from J, leaving 13 bases between them. The CDR3 length is 15 residues. CDR3 protein: CASSLGGGARYEQYF. The CDR3 DNA follows: TGTGCCAGCAGTTTAGGAGGGGGGGCGCGCTACGAGCAGTACTTC.